This T cell receptor (beta chain) was identified in a study of T-cell memory formation after mild COVID-19. The CDR3 sequence is 13 residues long. V dropped 3 bases and J dropped 4 bases, with 9 bases sitting between them. CDR1 SGDLS and CDR2 YYNGEE come from the germline V gene. cDNA libraries for TCR alpha and TCR beta, carrying sample barcodes and UMIs, came from 5'RACE with constant-segment primers. TCRdb re-analysed the 5' RACE reads in MiXCR, keeping a single row per CDR3 protein. The sample contains roughly 450,000 distinct CDR3 sequences, about 20% of which appear only once. This clonotype came up a few times.

This TCR was sampled from an adult woman who had mild COVID-19 (a few samples of this study predate the infection). Cell type and time point are not known. This chain connects TRBV9 to TRBJ2-3; weak D call: TRBD1 (5 bases). Sequencing was performed on PBMCs or a T cell subset sorted from them (not recorded which). CDR3 protein: CASSARVSDTQYF. CDR3 bases: TGTGCCAGCAGCGCCAGGGTTTCAGATACGCAGTATTTT.